The 31 T cell receptor beta chains in this list originate from one sample, sequenced in a study of shared clonotypes between healthy human individuals. The protocol was immunoSEQ multiplex PCR, while the TCRdb copy is restricted to in-frame clones and leaves out a portion. The table has 2,500,000 or so clones, roughly 92% seen once. Sequenced input: naive CD4+ T cells sorted from blood. Subset defined: CD45RA+ positively selected. These receptors came from a man between 18 and 35 years old in good health.

The V and J genes are TRBV18 and TRBJ1-2, with unresolved D. V gave up 0 bases and J gave up 7 bases, with 9 bases separating them. Germline V gene data show CDR1 as KGHSH and CDR2 as LQKENI. This CDR3 is 13 amino acids long. CDR3 nucleotides: TGTGCCAGCTCACCACCGGCGGGGAGTGGCTACACCTTC. This codes for CASSPPAGSGYTF.

The J gene is TRBJ1-1, the V gene TRBV7-2; D unresolved. V dropped 2 bases and J dropped 4 bases, with 8 bases sitting between them. The CDR3 consists of 13 residues. Germline V gene data show CDR1 as SGHTA and CDR2 as FQGNSA. The DNA of the CDR3 is TGTGCCAGCAGCTTAAAATCTGGCACTGAAGCTTTCTTT. It specifies CASSLKSGTEAFF.

The rearrangement links TRBV28 to TRBJ1-1, with D tentatively TRBD1 (6 bases). This CDR3 is 16 amino acids long. CDR1 is MDHEN and CDR2 is SYDVKM in the germline V gene. Trimming took off 2 bases at V and 4 bases at J, with 17 bases between the two ends. This CDR3 reads CASSLGGGGIRTEAFF. The DNA for the CDR3 is TGTGCCAGCAGTTTAGGTGGAGGGGGAATCCGCACTGAAGCTTTCTTT.

The J gene is TRBJ2-7, the V gene TRBV30; no firm D call. CDR1 and CDR2 (germline): GTSNPN, SVGIG (reference sequence). The V and J ends lost 0 bases and 6 bases respectively, with 6 bases between them. CDR3 size: 11 residues. CDR3 DNA: TGTGCCTGGAGTGTGGAAATCGAGCAGTACTTC. As protein: CAWSVEIEQYF.

The chain combines TRBV5-4 with TRBJ1-1; D unresolved. Trimming took off 4 bases at V and 0 bases at J, with 13 bases between the two ends. The CDR3 runs 15 residues. Looked up from germline, CDR1 is SGHNT and CDR2 is YYREEE (reference sequence). The CDR3 region is CASSTAGGMNTEAFF. CDR3 coding DNA: TGTGCCAGCAGCACCGCAGGTGGCATGAACACTGAAGCTTTCTTT.

This rearrangement joins TRBV11-2 to TRBJ1-1; 7 positions agree with TRBD1. CDR3 length equals 15 residues. Germline-derived CDR1 and CDR2 are SGHAT and FQNNGV. The ends lost 4 bases at V and 2 bases at J; junction bases unmatched: 7. The CDR3 DNA sequence: TGTGCCAGCAGCTCTAACAGGGGAGGAAACACTGAAGCTTTCTTT. Translated: CASSSNRGGNTEAFF.

The rearrangement links TRBV9 to TRBJ2-1; 11 nucleotides agree with TRBD2. The CDR3 length is 15 residues. J lost 10 bases, V lost 4 bases, and 10 bases had no gene match. Germline CDR1 and CDR2: SGDLS and YYNGEE. CDR3 DNA sequence: TGTGCCAGCAGCCCAGAACTAGCGGGAGTCGGAGAGCAGTTCTTC. Amino acids: CASSPELAGVGEQFF. The full variable domain, completed using reference TRBV9 and TRBJ2-1, is DSGVTQTPKHLITATGQRVTLRCSPRSGDLSVYWYQQSLDQGLQFLIQYYNGEERAKGNILERFSAQQFPDLHSELNLSSLELGDSALYFCASSPELAGVGEQFFGPGTRLTVL.

The J gene is TRBJ1-1, the V gene TRBV5-1, with 10 bases identical to TRBD1. Germline-derived CDR1 and CDR2 are SGHRS and YFSETQ. Trimming cost V 4 bases and J 7 bases; bases outside gene matches: 7. The CDR3 runs 14 residues. The CDR3 nucleotides are TGCGCCAGCAGCGGGGACAGGGGAAATCTTGAAGCTTTCTTT. Its protein product is CASSGDRGNLEAFF.

As regards this clone: Within the sample, other DNA sequences also encode this same CDR3. The chain couples TRBV27 to TRBJ2-7; TRBD2 matches at 8 bases. The V gene end was trimmed by 0 bases and the J gene end by 2 bases; junction bases not matched to a gene: 3. CDR1 and CDR2 (germline): MNHEY, SMNVEV (reference sequence). This CDR3 contains 15 residues. The CDR3: CASSLSGRGAYEQYF. The CDR3, as DNA: TGTGCCAGCAGTTTATCAGGGCGGGGGGCCTACGAGCAGTACTTC.

The chain joins TRBV7-9 to TRBJ1-4, with a weak D call TRBD1 (6 bases). The V end lost 5 bases, the J end lost 6 bases, and 13 bases lay between the germline ends. This CDR3 contains 14 residues. Germline CDR1 and CDR2: SEHNR and FQNEAQ (reference sequence). The CDR3 sequence is CASSPAGADEKLFF. Here the CDR3 DNA reads TGTGCCAGCAGCCCCGCAGGGGCGGATGAAAAACTGTTTTTT.

The V gene is TRBV6-6, the J gene TRBJ1-1; TRBD1 aligns across 7 bases. This CDR3 has 15 residues. After removal of 2 bases from V and 3 bases from J, the junction contained 6 bases not matched to a gene. The germline gives CDR1 MNHNY, CDR2 SVGAGI (reference sequence). The CDR3 coding sequence is TGTGCCAGCAGTTACCTACAGGGGAGCGACACTGAAGCTTTCTTT. Amino acids: CASSYLQGSDTEAFF.

V is TRBV7-9 and J is TRBJ1-1, with D possibly matching TRBD1 (6 bases). V was cut by 6 bases and J by 5 bases, with 10 bases left in between. Germline assignment: CDR1 SEHNR and CDR2 FQNEAQ (reference sequence). This CDR3 comprises 12 residues. Here the CDR3 reads CASRLQGTEAFF. The CDR3 region has the DNA TGTGCCAGCAGACTTCAGGGGACTGAAGCTTTCTTT.

The V call is TRBV7-2, the J call TRBJ2-3, with 8 positions matching TRBD2. The CDR3 covers 16 residues. The trim removed 8 bases at V and 1 base at J, leaving 11 bases unmatched. The germline CDR1 and CDR2 sequences are SGHTA and FQGNSA. The CDR3 loop is CASDRSAGGRTDTQYF. The CDR3 region has the DNA TGTGCCAGCGATAGATCTGCGGGAGGCCGCACAGATACGCAGTATTTT.

The chain couples TRBV6-1 to TRBJ2-3; TRBD2 matches at 11 bases. The CDR3 length is 14 residues. CDR1 is MNHNS and CDR2 is SASEGT in the germline V gene. J was trimmed by 5 bases and V by 6 bases; bases with no gene match: 4. The CDR3 region has the DNA TGTGCCAGCAGAACTAGCGGGGGCTTAGATACGCAGTATTTT. Translation: CASRTSGGLDTQYF.

This chain joins TRBV5-1 and TRBJ2-2, with 11 nucleotides matching TRBD1. V dropped 4 bases and J dropped 7; count of bases not matched to a gene: 6. The CDR3 covers 15 residues. The germline V gene has CDR1 SGHRS and CDR2 YFSETQ. The CDR3 loop reads CASSAPGTGGGELFF. DNA of the CDR3: TGCGCCAGCAGCGCCCCCGGGACAGGGGGCGGGGAGCTGTTTTTT.

This rearrangement joins TRBV28 to TRBJ1-1, with D unclear. Germline V CDR1 and CDR2: MDHEN, SYDVKM. V lost 2 bases and J 1 base, leaving 2 bases between the germline ends. The CDR3 is made up of 12 amino acids. CDR3 bases: TGTGCCAGCAGTTTAGAGAACACTGAAGCTTTCTTT. This sequence encodes CASSLENTEAFF.

The chain couples TRBV2 to TRBJ1-4; D gene unclear. The V gene's germline CDR1 is SNHLY and CDR2 FYNNEI. The CDR3 runs 15 residues. Between the trimmed V and J ends, which lost 7 bases and 5 bases, there was a span of 17 bases. The CDR3 loop reads CASTPSLTSNEKLFF. The CDR3 nucleotides read TGTGCCAGCACCCCCTCGTTGACATCAAATGAAAAACTGTTTTTT.

J is TRBJ2-5 and V is TRBV6-1; TRBD1 might be the D (6 bases). Germline CDR1 MNHNS, CDR2 SASEGT. The CDR3 totals 14 residues. Trimming removed 7 bases at V and 5 bases at J, with 17 bases between. CDR3 in DNA: TGTGCCAGCAATGGACAGCCTCCCCGGGAGACCCAGTACTTC. Amino acids: CASNGQPPRETQYF.

Comment on this clone: Other DNA variants within this sample encode the same CDR3. The genes are TRBV10-3 and TRBJ2-7; D remains unclear. This CDR3 is 13 amino acids long. Germline V lookup: CDR1 ENHRY, CDR2 SYGVKD. The ends were cut back, 0 bases at V and 5 bases at J, with 8 bases in the middle. The CDR3, as DNA: TGTGCCATCAGTGAGTCCCCCCTAGACGAGCAGTACTTC. Translating it yields CAISESPLDEQYF.

The chain has TRBV18 and TRBJ1-2; maybe TRBD1 (5 bases). Germline-derived CDR1 and CDR2 are KGHSH and LQKENI. Trimming took 5 bases from V and 1 from J, leaving 20 bases between them. The CDR3 consists of 17 residues. Here the CDR3 DNA reads TGTGCCAGCTCAGGGATTCGACAGTCGGGGGTTAACTATGGCTACACCTTC. Translating gives CASSGIRQSGVNYGYTF.

There are a few counts of this clone. This chain joins TRBV30 and TRBJ1-4; 10 nucleotides agree with TRBD1. Trimming at V came to 5 bases and at J to 6 bases, leaving 6 bases not matched to a gene. Germline assignment: CDR1 GTSNPN and CDR2 SVGIG (reference sequence). The CDR3 has 14 amino acids. CDR3 DNA: TGTGCCTGGGGTCCGGGACAGGGGTATGAAAAACTGTTTTTT. Its translation: CAWGPGQGYEKLFF.

The chain carries TRBV12-5 and TRBJ2-1, with 12 bases matching TRBD1. Germline CDR1 is LGHNT and CDR2 is FRNRAP. V was clipped by 3 bases and J by 8 bases; unmatched bases: 5. The CDR3 runs to 15 residues. Here the CDR3 reads CASGLSGTGGDEQFF. CDR3 bases: TGTGCTAGTGGTTTATCCGGGACAGGGGGCGATGAGCAGTTCTTC.

The DNA for the CDR3 is TGTGCCAGCAGCCTTCCGGGATCCTCCTACAATGAGCAGTTCTTC. Protein sequence: CASSLPGSSYNEQFF. This chain joins TRBV7-2 and TRBJ2-1; D possibly corresponds to TRBD2 (5 bases). The germline V and J ends were trimmed by 5 bases and 0 bases, with 11 bases remaining between them. The germline CDR1 and CDR2 sequences are SGHTA and FQGNSA. The CDR3 is made up of 15 amino acids.

The chain employs TRBV6-6 and TRBJ2-5; no clear D. Trimming removed 1 base from V and 2 bases from J, with 8 bases in between. Germline V lookup: CDR1 MNHNY, CDR2 SVGAGI (reference sequence). This CDR3 is 14 amino acids long. CDR3 nucleotides: TGTGCCAGCAGTTACTGGCCGATACAAGAGACCCAGTACTTC. Encoded protein: CASSYWPIQETQYF.

In nucleotides, the CDR3 is TGCGCCAGCAGCTTGGGGCCCCTGACGGGCGATACGCAGTATTTT. Protein product: CASSLGPLTGDTQYF. The rearrangement joins TRBV5-1 to TRBJ2-3; D gene ambiguous. The CDR3 is 15 amino acids. Trimming took off 0 bases at V and 6 bases at J, with 14 bases between the two ends. CDR1 SGHRS and CDR2 YFSETQ come from the germline V gene.

Comment on this clone: The same CDR3 can be traced to other DNA sequences in this sample. The genes are TRBV9 and TRBJ1-1, with D hard to call. The ends were cut back, 0 bases at V and 5 bases at J, with 8 bases in the middle. CDR1 is SGDLS, CDR2 YYNGEE, per germline. The CDR3 has 13 amino acids. In DNA, the CDR3 is TGTGCCAGCAGCGTAGCTCCGGGGACTGAAGCTTTCTTT. Its translation is CASSVAPGTEAFF.

With regard to this clone: This sample also contains other DNA sequences that code for the same CDR3. The J gene is TRBJ2-5, the V gene TRBV18, with D unresolved. Looked up from germline, CDR1 is KGHSH and CDR2 is LQKENI. The CDR3 loop spans 13 amino acids. Trimming removed 4 bases from V and 1 base from J, with 7 bases in between. The CDR3 sequence is CASSLGSQETQYF. The CDR3 region has the DNA TGTGCCAGCTCACTTGGGTCCCAAGAGACCCAGTACTTC.

This chain joins TRBV7-2 and TRBJ2-7; D is unresolved. The CDR3 runs to 14 residues. Germline CDR1 is SGHTA and CDR2 is FQGNSA. Between the trimmed V and J ends, which lost 1 base and 3 bases, there was a span of 10 bases. Here the CDR3 DNA reads TGTGCCAGCAGCTTAGTAGGCTCAGTCTACGAGCAGTACTTC. This gives the protein CASSLVGSVYEQYF.

The chain recombines TRBV2 with TRBJ2-5; possibly TRBD1 for D (6 bases). V was shortened by 7 bases and J by 5 bases, with 17 bases between the two germline ends. The CDR3 is made up of 14 amino acids. CDR1 is SNHLY, CDR2 FYNNEI, per germline. DNA for the CDR3: TGTGCCAGCACCTACTCGCAGGGGAAGGAGACCCAGTACTTC. It is translated as CASTYSQGKETQYF.

The rearrangement joins TRBV5-1 to TRBJ1-6, with D hard to call. There are 14 residues in the CDR3. CDR1 SGHRS and CDR2 YFSETQ come from the germline V gene. The germline V and J ends were trimmed by 4 bases and 7 bases, with 12 bases remaining between them. The CDR3 nucleotides are TGCGCCAGCAGCGGAGTGGACGGCAATTCACCCCTCCACTTT. Its translation: CASSGVDGNSPLHF.

V and J are TRBV30 and TRBJ2-7; TRBD2 might be the D (6 bases). The CDR3 length is 14 residues. Deletions cut 2 bases from V and 7 bases from J, with 18 bases between. The V gene's germline CDR1 is GTSNPN and CDR2 SVGIG (reference sequence). The CDR3 loop is CAWSRGTPALEQYF. The CDR3 coding sequence is TGTGCCTGGAGTCGTGGGACTCCAGCTTTAGAGCAGTACTTC.